This TCR beta chain was sequenced for a study of regulatory T cells in long-lasting Graves disease. Time point denoted: persistent/refractory GD, antithyroid drugs over 5 years with positive TRAb. With RNA extracted from PBMCs as input, the TCR library was made. The sample holds a few counts of this clonotype. TCR beta libraries were built with iRepertoire HTBI primers and Arm-PCR of CDR3 regions. TCRdb fed the multiplex PCR reads into MiXCR, producing one record per CDR3 protein. The sample comprises 400,000 or so distinct CDR3 sequences, less than 25% of which are singletons, and more than 20% rests with the top ten. Germline V gene sequence: CDR1 SEHNR, CDR2 FQNEAQ (reference sequence). Trimming cost V 2 bases and J 4 bases, with 6 bases left between them. The CDR3 consists of 12 residues.

The sample was peripheral blood mononuclear cells (PBMCs), taken when the disease was refractory, from a patient treated with antithyroid drugs. The origin of this receptor is a female donor with Graves disease. The V call is TRBV7-9, the J call TRBJ2-7, with TRBD1 as a possible D gene (5 bases). The CDR3: CASSLYRYEQYF. CDR3 in DNA: TGTGCCAGCAGCTTATACAGGTACGAGCAGTACTTC.